The 17 T cell receptor beta chains below all came from one sample that was sequenced in a study of identical twins. TCRdb used MiXCR to reprocess the 5' RACE reads, holding one entry per CDR3 protein. Of roughly 250,000 distinct CDR3 sequences listed, about 14% were seen once; the top ten hold 8.8%. The sample taken for sequencing was memory (CD45RO+) T cells sorted from blood. The receptor set was obtained from a woman between 18 and 30 years old in good health.

This clonotype has a handful of counts. This chain uses TRBV7-8 with TRBJ2-7, with D perhaps TRBD1 or TRBD2 (5 bases each). V shed 2 bases and J shed 3 bases, with 11 bases lying between them. Per the germline V gene, CDR1 is SGHVS and CDR2 is FQNEAQ. The CDR3 has 14 amino acids. The CDR3 protein is CASSLRGRDYEQYF. In DNA form, the CDR3 reads TGTGCCAGCAGCTTAAGGGGACGAGACTACGAGCAGTACTTC.

Of note for this clonotype: An end of the junction does not agree with germline; a read error may underlie this. The chain uses TRBV6-4 and TRBJ2-2; weak D call: TRBD2 (6 bases). The germline CDR1 and CDR2 sequences are MRHNA and SNTAGT. This CDR3 spans 16 amino acids. CDR3 region: CVSSDSAGRDTGELFF. The CDR3 DNA reads as TGTGTCAGCAGTGACTCGGCGGGACGGGACACCGGGGAGCTGTTTTTT.

V is TRBV5-1 and J is TRBJ2-2, with a tentative D call TRBD1 (6 bases). The V end lost 4 bases, the J end lost 6 bases, and 13 bases lay between the germline ends. Per the germline V gene, CDR1 is SGHRS and CDR2 is YFSETQ. The CDR3 consists of 14 residues. This CDR3 is CASSPGDFAGELFF. DNA for the CDR3: TGCGCCAGCAGCCCAGGGGATTTCGCCGGGGAGCTGTTTTTT.

A few counts support this clonotype. This chain uses TRBV21-1 with TRBJ2-7; the D call TRBD2 from the table was never checked on the DNA. TRBV21-1 is a pseudogene. The CDR3 runs to 14 residues. The CDR3 DNA follows: TGTGCCAGCAGCAAAACTGGCGGGAGTCGCGAGCAGTACTTC. It encodes CASSKTGGSREQYF.

This clonotype was found many times. V and J are TRBV5-1 and TRBJ2-2; tentatively, D is TRBD2 (5 bases). Germline V gene lookup returns CDR1 SGHRS and CDR2 YFSETQ. V lost 1 base and J lost 7, with 8 bases in between. This CDR3 has 13 amino acids. CDR3 DNA sequence: TGCGCCAGCAGCTTGACCGAGGGCGGGGAGCTGTTTTTT. Its translation is CASSLTEGGELFF. Combining the CDR3 with reference TRBV5-1 and TRBJ2-2 gives the whole variable domain KAGVTQTPRYLIKTRGQQVTLSCSPISGHRSVSWYQQTPGQGLQFLFEYFSETQRNKGNFPGRFSGRQFSNSRSEMNVSTLELGDSALYLCASSLTEGGELFFGEGSRLTVL.

This clonotype has only a few counts. The rearrangement joins TRBV6-1 to TRBJ1-5; the D gene is possibly TRBD1 (5 bases). Trimming pared 6 bases from V and 0 bases from J, leaving 9 bases between. The CDR3 extends over 14 amino acids. Germline CDR1 and CDR2: MNHNS and SASEGT. This chain's CDR3 is CASRQGVSNQPQHF. In DNA, the CDR3 is TGTGCCAGCAGGCAGGGAGTTAGCAATCAGCCCCAGCATTTT.

In this sample, this clonotype turned up a few times. The rearrangement uses TRBV11-2 and TRBJ2-5, with 13 nucleotides matching TRBD2. Germline V gene data show CDR1 as SGHAT and CDR2 as FQNNGV. V lost 5 bases and J lost 4; bases outside the gene matches: 7. The CDR3 loop spans 16 amino acids. DNA for the CDR3: TGTGCCAGCAGCCCTACTAGCGGGAGGGCCTCAGAGACCCAGTACTTC. Amino acid sequence: CASSPTSGRASETQYF.

Worth noting for this clonotype: A junction end diverges from the germline sequence, so it may reflect a read error. The V and J genes are TRBV4-3 and TRBJ2-1; D is unresolved. In germline, CDR1 is LGHNA, CDR2 YSLEER. The CDR3 is made up of 14 amino acids. The CDR3 region is CASSQVGGYIEQFF. The CDR3 DNA sequence: TGCGCCAGCAGCCAAGTGGGTGGCTACATTGAGCAGTTCTTC.

This clonotype was detected a few times. The CDR3 coding sequence is TGTGCCAGCTCACCAAACATCGGGCCATCTACCGGGGAGCTGTTTTTT. It codes for CASSPNIGPSTGELFF. The chain combines TRBV18 with TRBJ2-2; D uncertain. The germline V and J ends were trimmed by 2 bases and 5 bases, with 15 bases remaining between them. CDR1 and CDR2 from the germline V gene are KGHSH and LQKENI. This CDR3 is 16 amino acids long.

V is TRBV5-4 and J is TRBJ2-7; D unresolved. CDR1 SGHNT and CDR2 YYREEE come from the germline V gene (reference sequence). V shed 2 bases and J shed 2 bases, with 17 bases lying between them. The CDR3 sequence is 16 residues long. The CDR3 reads CASSLARADLAYEQYF. CDR3 DNA sequence: TGTGCCAGCAGCTTAGCTCGGGCAGACTTGGCCTACGAGCAGTACTTC.

This clonotype was observed a handful of times. The rearrangement uses TRBV4-3 and TRBJ2-4; either TRBD1 or TRBD2 may supply D (5 bases each). V lost 4 bases and J lost 6, with 10 bases in between. The germline V gene encodes CDR1 LGHNA and CDR2 YSLEER. The CDR3 extends over 13 amino acids. CDR3 sequence: CASSRQRGNIQYF. For the CDR3, the DNA is TGCGCCAGCAGCCGGCAGAGGGGAAACATTCAGTACTTC.

This clonotype showed up many times. The chain links TRBV20-1 to TRBJ2-7, with TRBD1 matching over 10 bases. CDR3 length equals 13 residues. Trimming took 6 bases from V and 4 from J; bases not matched to a gene: 6. Germline loops: CDR1 DFQATT, CDR2 SNEGSKA (reference sequence). CDR3 sequence: CSAHWDRGYEQYF. CDR3 coding DNA: TGCAGTGCCCATTGGGACAGGGGTTACGAGCAGTACTTC.

In its sample, this clonotype was seen many times. The V gene is TRBV15, the J gene TRBJ2-7; 7 nucleotides agree with TRBD2. After removal of 5 bases from V and 0 bases from J, the junction contained 4 bases not matched to a gene. The CDR3 consists of 14 residues. Per germline, CDR1 LNHNV and CDR2 YYDKDF (reference sequence). Here the CDR3 reads CATSGGGSSYEQYF. CDR3 DNA: TGTGCCACCAGCGGGGGGGGGAGCTCCTACGAGCAGTACTTC.

This clonotype was counted at least ten times. This chain connects TRBV7-9 to TRBJ2-3; 7 bases match TRBD2. V lost 5 bases to trimming and J lost 2 bases; unmatched junction nucleotides: 10. Germline V gives CDR1 SEHNR, CDR2 FQNEAQ (reference sequence). The CDR3 consists of 16 residues. The CDR3 DNA sequence: TGTGCCAGCAGCCTGTCAGCGGGACCTGACACAGATACGCAGTATTTT. This sequence encodes CASSLSAGPDTDTQYF.

The genes are TRBV5-6 and TRBJ2-3; 7 bases match TRBD1. The CDR3 runs 14 residues. Unmatched junction bases numbered 8, after V lost 4 bases and J lost 6 bases. Germline V gene data show CDR1 as SGHDT and CDR2 as YYEEEE. DNA of the CDR3: TGTGCCAGCAGCGGGGACAGATGGACGGATACGCAGTATTTT. As protein: CASSGDRWTDTQYF. The full variable domain, rest sourced from reference TRBV5-6 and TRBJ2-3, is DAGVTQSPTHLIKTRGQQVTLRCSPKSGHDTVSWYQQALGQGPQFIFQYYEEEERQRGNFPDRFSGHQFPNYSSELNVNALLLGDSALYLCASSGDRWTDTQYFGPGTRLTVL.

This clonotype was recorded a few times. CDR3 DNA sequence: TGTGCCAGCAGGGATTACACTGAAGCTTTCTTT. This gives the protein CASRDYTEAFF. V usage is TRBV2 and J usage is TRBJ1-1; D remains ambiguous. Germline-derived CDR1 and CDR2 are SNHLY and FYNNEI. The CDR3 runs to 11 residues. Trimming cost V 6 bases and J 3 bases, with 5 bases left between them.

This clonotype was observed many times. J is TRBJ1-1 and V is TRBV7-2, with a weak D call TRBD1 (6 bases). This CDR3 region has 13 residues. Trimming took 5 bases from V and 5 from J, leaving 12 bases between them. The germline V gene has CDR1 SGHTA and CDR2 FQGNSA. CDR3 sequence: CASSPLQGTEAFF. CDR3 sequence (DNA): TGTGCCAGCAGCCCCTTACAGGGTACTGAAGCTTTCTTT.